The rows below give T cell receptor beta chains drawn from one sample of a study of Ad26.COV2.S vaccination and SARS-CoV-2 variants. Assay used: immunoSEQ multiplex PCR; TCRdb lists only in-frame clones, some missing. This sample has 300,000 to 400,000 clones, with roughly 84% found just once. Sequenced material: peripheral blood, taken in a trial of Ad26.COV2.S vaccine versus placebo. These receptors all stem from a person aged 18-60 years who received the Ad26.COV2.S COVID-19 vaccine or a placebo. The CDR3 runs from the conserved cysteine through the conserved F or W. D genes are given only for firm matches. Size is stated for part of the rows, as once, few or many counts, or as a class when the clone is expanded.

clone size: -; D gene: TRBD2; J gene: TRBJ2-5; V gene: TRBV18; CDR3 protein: CASSPLAGEETQYF; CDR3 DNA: TGTGCCAGCTCACCCCTAGCGGGGGAAGAGACCCAGTACTTC
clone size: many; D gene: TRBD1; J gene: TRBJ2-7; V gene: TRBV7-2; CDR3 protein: CASSPRDRLSFGLYEQYF; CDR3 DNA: TGTGCCAGCAGCCCACGGGACAGACTTTCTTTCGGGCTCTACGAGCAGTACTTC
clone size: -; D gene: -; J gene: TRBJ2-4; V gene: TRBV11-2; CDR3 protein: CASSFTGSRNIQYF; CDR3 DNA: TGTGCCAGCAGCTTCACTGGAAGCCGGAACATTCAGTACTTC
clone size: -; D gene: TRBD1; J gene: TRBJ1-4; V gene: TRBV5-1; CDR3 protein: CASSTGTATNEKLFF; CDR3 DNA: TGCGCCAGCAGCACCGGGACAGCAACTAATGAAAAACTGTTTTTT
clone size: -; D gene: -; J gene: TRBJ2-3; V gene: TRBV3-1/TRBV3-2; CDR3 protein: CASSQVAGTIRLQYF; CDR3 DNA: TGTGCCAGCAGCCAAGTTGCGGGGACAATACGATTGCAGTATTTT
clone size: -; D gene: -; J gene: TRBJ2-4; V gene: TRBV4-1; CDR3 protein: CASSQDPLAAQNIQYF; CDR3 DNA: TGCGCCAGCAGCCAAGACCCCTTAGCGGCCCAAAACATTCAGTACTTC
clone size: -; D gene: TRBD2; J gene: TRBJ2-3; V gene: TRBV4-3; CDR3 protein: CASSQDILAGSTDTQYF; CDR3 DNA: TGCGCCAGCAGCCAAGACATCCTAGCGGGGTCCACAGATACGCAGTATTTT
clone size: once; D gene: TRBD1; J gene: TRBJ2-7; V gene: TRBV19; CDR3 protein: CASSTRTGGYEQYF; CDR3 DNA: TGTGCCAGTAGTACCCGGACAGGGGGCTACGAGCAGTACTTC
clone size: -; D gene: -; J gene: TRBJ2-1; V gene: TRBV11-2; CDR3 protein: CASSLVGVGNEQFF; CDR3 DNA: TGTGCCAGCAGCTTAGTTGGGGTTGGCAATGAGCAGTTCTTC
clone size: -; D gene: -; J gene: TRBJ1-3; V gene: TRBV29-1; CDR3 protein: CSVEEVNSGNTIYF; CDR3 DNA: TGCAGCGTTGAGGAGGTTAACTCTGGAAACACCATATATTTT
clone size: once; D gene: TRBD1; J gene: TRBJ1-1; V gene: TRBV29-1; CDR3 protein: CSVARTGVNTEAFF; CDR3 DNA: TGCAGCGTCGCAAGGACAGGAGTGAACACTGAAGCTTTCTTT
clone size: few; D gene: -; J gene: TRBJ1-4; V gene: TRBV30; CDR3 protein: CAWTGGEGEKLFF; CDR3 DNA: TGTGCCTGGACTGGGGGGGAAGGGGAAAAACTGTTTTTT
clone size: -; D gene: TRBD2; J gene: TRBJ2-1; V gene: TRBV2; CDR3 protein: CASSVAGGPLNEQFF; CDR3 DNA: TGTGCCAGCAGTGTAGCGGGAGGGCCTTTGAATGAGCAGTTCTTC
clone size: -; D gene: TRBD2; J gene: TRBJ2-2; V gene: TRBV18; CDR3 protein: CASSPPLAGGANTGELFF; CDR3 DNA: TGTGCCAGCTCACCACCGTTAGCGGGGGGCGCTAACACCGGGGAGCTGTTTTTT
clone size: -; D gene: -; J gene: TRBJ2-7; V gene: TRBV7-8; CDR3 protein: CASSLTPGHLGEQYF; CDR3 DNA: TGTGCCAGCAGCTTAACCCCCGGCCACCTGGGGGAGCAGTACTTC
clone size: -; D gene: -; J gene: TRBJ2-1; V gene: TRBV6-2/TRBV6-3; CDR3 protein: CASSNSHNEQFF; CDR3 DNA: TGTGCCAGCAGTAATAGCCACAATGAGCAGTTCTTC
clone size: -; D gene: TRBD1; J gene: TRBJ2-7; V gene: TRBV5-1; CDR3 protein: CASSRGQALSYEQYF; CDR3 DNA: TGCGCCAGCAGCCGTGGACAGGCTTTATCCTACGAGCAGTACTTC
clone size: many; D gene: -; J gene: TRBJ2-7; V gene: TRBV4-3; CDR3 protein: CASSQDISGINEQYF; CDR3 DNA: TGCGCCAGCAGCCAAGATATTTCAGGGATCAACGAGCAGTACTTC
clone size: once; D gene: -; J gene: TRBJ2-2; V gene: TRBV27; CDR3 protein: CASSLYGGTNTGELFF; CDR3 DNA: TGTGCCAGCAGTTTATACGGCGGGACGAACACCGGGGAGCTGTTTTTT
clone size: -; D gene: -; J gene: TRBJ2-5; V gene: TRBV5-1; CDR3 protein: CASSLDPSGFPETQYF; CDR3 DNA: TGCGCCAGCAGCTTGGATCCGTCAGGTTTCCCAGAGACCCAGTACTTC
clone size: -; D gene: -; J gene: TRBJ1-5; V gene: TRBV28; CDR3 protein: CASIGYSNQPQHF; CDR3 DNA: TGTGCCAGCATTGGCTATAGCAATCAGCCCCAGCATTTT
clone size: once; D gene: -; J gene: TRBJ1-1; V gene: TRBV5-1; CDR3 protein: CASSLVGAGTEAFF; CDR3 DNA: TGCGCCAGCAGCTTGGTAGGGGCTGGGACTGAAGCTTTCTTT
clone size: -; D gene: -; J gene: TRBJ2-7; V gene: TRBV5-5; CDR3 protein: CASSLVGQRSYEQYF; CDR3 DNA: TGTGCCAGCAGCTTGGTAGGGCAGAGATCCTACGAGCAGTACTTC
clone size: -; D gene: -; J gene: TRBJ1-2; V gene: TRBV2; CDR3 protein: CASSSVNGYTF; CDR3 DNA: TGTGCCAGCAGTAGCGTAAACGGCTACACCTTC
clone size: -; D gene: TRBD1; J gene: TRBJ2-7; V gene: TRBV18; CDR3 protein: CASSQAGGHEQYF; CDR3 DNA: TGTGCCAGCTCACAGGCAGGGGGACACGAGCAGTACTTC
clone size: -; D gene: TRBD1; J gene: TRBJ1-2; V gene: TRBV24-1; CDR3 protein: CATSDSRTGGVYGYTF; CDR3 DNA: TGTGCCACCAGTGATTCCAGGACAGGGGGCGTCTATGGCTACACCTTC
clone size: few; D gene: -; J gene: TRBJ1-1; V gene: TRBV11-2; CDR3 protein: CASRLRVEAFF; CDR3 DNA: TGTGCCAGCAGGCTCAGGGTTGAAGCTTTCTTT
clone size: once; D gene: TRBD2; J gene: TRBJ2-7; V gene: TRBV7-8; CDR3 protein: CASSPSGVKVKQYF; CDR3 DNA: TGTGCCAGCAGCCCTAGCGGAGTCAAGGTCAAGCAGTACTTC
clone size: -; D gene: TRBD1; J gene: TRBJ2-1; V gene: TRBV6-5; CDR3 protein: CATGTGGWNEQFF; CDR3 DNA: TGTGCCACTGGGACAGGGGGCTGGAATGAGCAGTTCTTC
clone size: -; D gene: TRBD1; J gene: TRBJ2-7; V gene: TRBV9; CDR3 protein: CASSVGQGTYEQYF; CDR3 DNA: TGTGCCAGCAGCGTTGGACAGGGGACCTACGAGCAGTACTTC
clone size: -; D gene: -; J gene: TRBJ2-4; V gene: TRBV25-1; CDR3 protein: CASSGTVVVGKNIQYF; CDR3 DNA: TGTGCCAGCAGTGGGACAGTTGTGGTAGGCAAAAACATTCAGTACTTC
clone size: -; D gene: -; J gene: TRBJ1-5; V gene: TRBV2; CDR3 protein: CASRVRGVSNQPQHF; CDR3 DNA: TGTGCCAGCAGGGTAAGGGGAGTTAGCAATCAGCCCCAGCATTTT
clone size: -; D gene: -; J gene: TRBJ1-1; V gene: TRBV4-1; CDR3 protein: CASSRSVDGGTEAFF; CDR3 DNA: TGCGCCAGCAGCCGATCGGTCGATGGGGGCACTGAAGCTTTCTTT
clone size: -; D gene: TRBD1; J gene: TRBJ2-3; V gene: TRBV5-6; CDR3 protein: CASSLGQGVSTDTQYF; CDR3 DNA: TGTGCCAGCAGCTTGGGACAGGGGGTAAGCACAGATACGCAGTATTTT
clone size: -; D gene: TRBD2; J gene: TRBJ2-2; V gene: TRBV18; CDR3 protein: CASSPLAGDTGELFF; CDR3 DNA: TGTGCCAGCTCACCCCTCGCGGGGGACACCGGGGAGCTGTTTTTT
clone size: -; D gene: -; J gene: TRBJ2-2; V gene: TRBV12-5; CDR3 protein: CASGLERGANTGELFF; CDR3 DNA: TGTGCTAGTGGTTTGGAACGAGGAGCGAACACCGGGGAGCTGTTTTTT
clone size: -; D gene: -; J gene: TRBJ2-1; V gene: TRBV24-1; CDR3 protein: CATRGPWGETNEQFF; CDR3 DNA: TGTGCCACCAGAGGCCCTTGGGGGGAGACGAATGAGCAGTTCTTC
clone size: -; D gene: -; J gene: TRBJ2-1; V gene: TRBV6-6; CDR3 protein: CASSYLDSLTNEQFF; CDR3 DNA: TGTGCCAGCAGTTATCTGGACTCCCTTACCAATGAGCAGTTCTTC
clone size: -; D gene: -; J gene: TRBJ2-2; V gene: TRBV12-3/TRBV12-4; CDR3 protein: CASSPEGHGELFF; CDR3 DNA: TGTGCCAGCAGCCCGGAGGGACACGGGGAGCTGTTTTTT
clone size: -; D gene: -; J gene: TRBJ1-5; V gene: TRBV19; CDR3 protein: CASRSRGNSQPQHF; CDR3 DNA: TGTGCCAGTAGATCCCGGGGGAATAGTCAGCCCCAGCATTTT
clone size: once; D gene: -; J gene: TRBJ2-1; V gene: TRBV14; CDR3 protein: CASSRDTYNEQFF; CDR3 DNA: TGTGCCAGCAGCCGGGACACCTACAATGAGCAGTTCTTC
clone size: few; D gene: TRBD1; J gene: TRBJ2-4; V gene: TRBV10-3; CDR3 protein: CAISKGTASSGNIQYF; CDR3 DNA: TGTGCCATCAGTAAGGGGACAGCTAGTAGTGGAAACATTCAGTACTTC
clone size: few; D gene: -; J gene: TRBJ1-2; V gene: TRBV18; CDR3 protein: CASSPEVGGGYTF; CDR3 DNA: TGTGCCAGCTCACCAGAGGTGGGTGGCGGCTACACCTTC
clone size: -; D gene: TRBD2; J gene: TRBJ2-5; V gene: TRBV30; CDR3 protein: CAWSDSGGETQYF; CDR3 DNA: TGTGCCTGGAGTGATAGCGGGGGAGAGACCCAGTACTTC
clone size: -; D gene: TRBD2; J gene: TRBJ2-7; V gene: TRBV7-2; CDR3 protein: CASSPWGAGSYEQYF; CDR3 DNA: TGTGCCAGCAGCCCCTGGGGAGCGGGGTCCTACGAGCAGTACTTC